The 25 T cell receptor beta chains in this list originate from one sample, sequenced in a study of shared clonotypes between healthy human individuals. The method was immunoSEQ multiplex PCR; TCRdb's version includes in-frame clones alone and lacks a portion of them. The sample has around 720,000 clones, 60% to 75% seen once. The sample comprised memory CD4+ T cells sorted from blood. Subset noted: CD45RA-negative fraction. The receptors shown here come from a woman aged 25-40 years in good health.

The CDR3 is CASSLALVGARTGRNEQFF. For the CDR3, the DNA is TGTGCCAGCAGCTTAGCGCTAGTGGGGGCTAGGACAGGAAGGAATGAGCAGTTCTTC. V gene TRBV7-8 combines with J gene TRBJ2-1, with TRBD1 matching over 7 bases. In germline, CDR1 is SGHVS, CDR2 FQNEAQ. The CDR3 runs 19 residues. V gave up 0 bases and J gave up 7 bases; unmatched junction bases: 18.

This clone has ten or more counts. This chain links TRBV4-1 with TRBJ2-1; 8 nucleotides align to TRBD2. CDR3 length: 17 residues. From germline, CDR1 is MGHRA and CDR2 YSYEKL. J was trimmed by 4 bases and V by 3 bases; bases with no gene match: 11. CDR3 in amino acids: CASSQPIIAGKYNEQFF. CDR3 in DNA: TGCGCCAGCAGCCAGCCTATAATAGCGGGGAAATACAATGAGCAGTTCTTC.

V gene TRBV28 combines with J gene TRBJ2-5; 10 bases line up with TRBD2. Germline V gene data show CDR1 as MDHEN and CDR2 as SYDVKM. The CDR3 length is 15 residues. V trimming: 5 bases; J trimming: 4 bases; junction bases outside the gene matches: 7. CDR3 residues: CASSPPAGGIETQYF. The CDR3 DNA is TGTGCCAGCAGTCCCCCAGCGGGAGGGATAGAGACCCAGTACTTC.

This rearrangement joins TRBV6-4 to TRBJ2-3, with TRBD2 identical over 8 bases. The germline V gene has CDR1 MRHNA and CDR2 SNTAGT. V lost 5 bases to trimming and J lost 3 bases; unmatched junction nucleotides: 7. CDR3 length: 15 amino acids. The CDR3 DNA reads TGTGCCAGCAGTCCAAGCGGGAGTGGAACAGATACGCAGTATTTT. It specifies CASSPSGSGTDTQYF.

J is TRBJ1-3 and V is TRBV5-1, with a tentative D call TRBD1 (5 bases). The germline gives CDR1 SGHRS, CDR2 YFSETQ. Trimming removed 3 bases at V and 1 base at J, with 11 bases between. The CDR3 covers 15 residues. The CDR3 DNA sequence: TGCGCCAGCAGCTGGGCCCAGGGTTCTGGAAACACCATATATTTT. Its protein product is CASSWAQGSGNTIYF.

The V and J genes are TRBV10-3 and TRBJ2-7, with 11 bases identical to TRBD2. CDR3 size: 15 residues. Unmatched junction bases numbered 12, after V lost 10 bases and J lost 4 bases. Germline assignment: CDR1 ENHRY and CDR2 SYGVKD. CDR3 in amino acids: CATWDSGRAGYEQYF. The DNA for the CDR3 is TGTGCCACCTGGGATAGCGGGAGGGCTGGGTACGAGCAGTACTTC.

The chain employs TRBV4-1 and TRBJ1-4; 7 positions agree with TRBD1. Germline assignment: CDR1 MGHRA and CDR2 YSYEKL. This CDR3 contains 16 residues. V gave up 9 bases and J gave up 2 bases; unmatched junction bases: 12. This CDR3 reads CASKEGAWGTNEKLFF. CDR3 nucleotide sequence: TGCGCCAGTAAAGAGGGGGCCTGGGGTACTAATGAAAAACTGTTTTTT.

CDR3 protein: CSVEAAGNTEAFF. The CDR3 region has the DNA TGCAGCGTTGAGGCGGCGGGAAACACTGAAGCTTTCTTT. The J gene is TRBJ1-1, the V gene TRBV29-1, with D uncertain. CDR1 and CDR2 (germline): SQVTM, ANQGSEA. Trimming left V 3 bases short and J 2 bases short, with 10 bases between. The CDR3 totals 13 residues.

The chain has TRBV29-1 and TRBJ2-7, with D unclear. The germline V and J ends were trimmed by 4 bases and 0 bases, with 7 bases remaining between them. Germline loops: CDR1 SQVTM, CDR2 ANQGSEA. This CDR3 is built from 12 residues. CDR3 sequence: CSVASSSYEQYF. As DNA, the CDR3 is TGCAGCGTTGCTTCCAGCTCCTACGAGCAGTACTTC.

The rearrangement links TRBV28 to TRBJ1-2, with 9 bases aligning to TRBD1. Germline values: CDR1 MDHEN, CDR2 SYDVKM. This CDR3 spans 15 amino acids. The ends lost 2 bases at V and 8 bases at J; junction bases unmatched: 9. The CDR3 DNA sequence: TGTGCCAGCAGTTTACCGACAGGGGGGTTAGGCGGCTACACCTTC. Its translation: CASSLPTGGLGGYTF.

About this clone itself: The sample holds other DNA sequences that translate to the same CDR3. This chain connects TRBV5-1 to TRBJ2-1; possible D gene TRBD2, 5 bases. Germline V CDR1 and CDR2: SGHRS, YFSETQ. The V end lost 0 bases, the J end lost 1 base, and 8 bases lay between the germline ends. The length of the CDR3 is 15 residues. The CDR3 region is CASSLASGSYNEQFF. The CDR3 bases are TGCGCCAGCAGCTTGGCAAGCGGATCCTACAATGAGCAGTTCTTC.

Turning to this clone: A much bigger clone sits one base away, suggesting this may be a read error. Other DNA sequences in the sample encode the same CDR3. This CDR3 reads CASSIAPPQYF. In nucleotides, the CDR3 is TGTGCCAGTAGTATAGCTCCCCCCCAGTACTTC. The gene calls are TRBV19 and TRBJ2-5; D gene ambiguous. The CDR3 has 11 residues. V shed 1 base and J shed 9 bases, with 6 bases lying between them. Germline CDR1 reads LNHDA; CDR2 reads SQIVND (reference sequence).

The chain recombines TRBV10-1 with TRBJ1-1; 7 bases are a match to TRBD1. The germline CDR1 and CDR2 sequences are WNHNN and SYGVQD (reference sequence). V gave up 5 bases and J gave up 1 base; unmatched junction bases: 7. This CDR3 region has 15 residues. This chain's CDR3 is CASSRGNRGNTEAFF. The CDR3 DNA is TGCGCCAGCAGTAGAGGTAACAGGGGGAACACTGAAGCTTTCTTT.

Regarding this clone: Distinct nucleotide sequences in the sample also encode this CDR3. This chain joins TRBV6-5 and TRBJ1-1, with D perhaps TRBD1 (6 bases). Trimming stripped 4 bases from V and 4 bases from J, with 13 bases between. Germline CDR1 MNHEY, CDR2 SVGAGI. CDR3 length equals 14 residues. The CDR3 nucleotides read TGTGCCAGCAGTTCGCACAGGGTGGGCACTGAAGCTTTCTTT. Its protein product is CASSSHRVGTEAFF.

V and J are TRBV11-2 and TRBJ1-2; D is undetermined. Trimming took 5 bases from V and 1 from J, leaving 11 bases between them. The CDR3 length is 14 residues. Germline V CDR1 and CDR2: SGHAT, FQNNGV. The DNA of the CDR3 is TGTGCCAGCAGCCCGACGACACTTAACTATGGCTACACCTTC. Protein product: CASSPTTLNYGYTF. Based on the CDR3 plus reference TRBV11-2 and TRBJ1-2, the full variable domain is EAGVAQSPRYKIIEKRQSVAFWCNPISGHATLYWYQQILGQGPKLLIQFQNNGVVDDSQLPKDRFSAERLKGVDSTLKIQPAKLEDSAVYLCASSPTTLNYGYTFGSGTRLTVV.

The chain combines TRBV28 with TRBJ2-3, with 7 bases fitting TRBD2. Germline-derived CDR1 and CDR2 are MDHEN and SYDVKM. The V and J ends lost 4 bases and 5 bases, in that order; junction bases with no gene match: 9. The CDR3 spans 15 residues. The CDR3 loop reads CASSYGGSAVDTQYF. Written as DNA, the CDR3 is TGTGCCAGCAGTTACGGGGGGAGTGCCGTAGATACGCAGTATTTT.

This chain uses TRBV5-1 with TRBJ1-4, with D perhaps matching TRBD1 (5 bases). CDR3 length: 15 amino acids. Germline V gives CDR1 SGHRS, CDR2 YFSETQ. V was clipped by 0 bases and J by 4 bases, with 10 bases between them. CDR3 loop: CASSLAAGYNEKLFF. The CDR3 coding sequence is TGCGCCAGCAGCTTGGCGGCAGGGTATAATGAAAAACTGTTTTTT.

The chain is built from TRBV11-3 and TRBJ2-7; weak D call: TRBD1 (6 bases). V shed 4 bases and J shed 6 bases, with 10 bases lying between them. The CDR3 is made up of 12 amino acids. CDR1 is SGHNT, CDR2 YENEEA, per germline. CDR3 amino acids: CASSSRDTEQYF. CDR3 nucleotide sequence: TGTGCCAGCAGCTCCCGGGACACCGAGCAGTACTTC.

Written as DNA, the CDR3 is TGTGCCAGCAGCTTGTTTGCAGGGGCAAGGACAGATACGCAGTATTTT. It encodes CASSLFAGARTDTQYF. This chain links TRBV5-4 with TRBJ2-3; maybe TRBD1 (6 bases). V was trimmed by 1 base and J by 3 bases, leaving 15 bases between them. Germline V gene sequence: CDR1 SGHNT, CDR2 YYREEE (reference sequence). The CDR3 is 16 residues long.

This clone was observed a handful of times. This chain connects TRBV14 to TRBJ1-2, with a weak D call TRBD1 (6 bases). Between the trimmed V and J ends, which lost 1 base and 5 bases, there was a span of 14 bases. CDR1 is SGHDN, CDR2 FVKESK, per germline. The CDR3 is made up of 15 amino acids. The chain's CDR3 is CASSQAGAGLYGYTF. The DNA for the CDR3 is TGTGCCAGCAGCCAAGCAGGGGCCGGCTTGTATGGCTACACCTTC.

The table lists this clone with a few counts. The rearrangement links TRBV19 to TRBJ2-1; no clear D. The V end lost 5 bases, the J end lost 10 bases, and 15 bases lay between the germline ends. Germline CDR1 LNHDA, CDR2 SQIVND (reference sequence). The CDR3 totals 13 residues. The CDR3 DNA is TGTGCCAGTAGTCTCCTTCCCGGTGAGGAGCAGTTCTTC. As protein: CASSLLPGEEQFF.

The CDR3 sequence is CAISAGRTLGSYEQYF. Written as DNA, the CDR3 is TGTGCCATCAGTGCCGGGCGGACCTTGGGGTCCTACGAGCAGTACTTC. The chain employs TRBV10-3 and TRBJ2-7; D not certain. The germline V gene has CDR1 ENHRY and CDR2 SYGVKD. V was clipped by 4 bases and J by 1 base, with 17 bases between them. The CDR3 has 16 residues.

This clone appeared many times. DNA of the CDR3: TGCGCCAGCAGCTCCGGGACTAGCGGCACAGATACGCAGTATTTT. This translates into CASSSGTSGTDTQYF. The chain has TRBV5-1 and TRBJ2-3, with 10 bases that match TRBD2. V dropped 3 bases and J dropped 1; count of bases not matched to a gene: 2. This CDR3 spans 15 amino acids. Germline V gene data show CDR1 as SGHRS and CDR2 as YFSETQ. Complete variable domain (other parts from reference TRBV5-1 and TRBJ2-3): KAGVTQTPRYLIKTRGQQVTLSCSPISGHRSVSWYQQTPGQGLQFLFEYFSETQRNKGNFPGRFSGRQFSNSRSEMNVSTLELGDSALYLCASSSGTSGTDTQYFGPGTRLTVL.

J is TRBJ2-1 and V is TRBV19; D is unresolved. Trimming shortened V by 3 bases and J by 8 bases, and 5 bases separated the two germline ends. This CDR3 comprises 11 residues. CDR1 is LNHDA and CDR2 is SQIVND in the germline V gene (reference sequence). CDR3 amino acids: CASSIRYEQFF. The CDR3 DNA reads as TGTGCCAGTAGTATTAGGTATGAGCAGTTCTTC.

This chain joins TRBV27 and TRBJ2-3; the match to TRBD1 covers 7 bases. Losses at the gene ends were 1 base for V and 4 bases for J; bases not matched to a gene: 5. The CDR3 consists of 15 residues. CDR1 is MNHEY and CDR2 is SMNVEV in the germline V gene (reference sequence). As DNA, the CDR3 is TGTGCCAGCAGTTTATGGGCAGGGGGAGCAGATACGCAGTATTTT. It translates to CASSLWAGGADTQYF.